This TCR beta chain came from a study of post-analysis software for immune sequencing data. Remarks on this clonotype: Its target is not known.

In germline, CDR1 is MNHNS, CDR2 SASEGT. This CDR3 has 13 amino acids. The TCR beta cDNA libraries contained unique molecular identifiers. Each CDR3 protein gets one entry after TCRdb re-called the PCR reads with MiXCR. The sample lists about 820,000 distinct CDR3 sequences, 53% occurring once. Study-wide findings and caveats: Roughly five TRBV segments appeared more often in patients than in controls, and TRBV5-6, TRBV5-1 and TRBV20-1 were among these.

This receptor was identified in a girl between 10 and 17 years old with multiple sclerosis. The rearrangement joins TRBV6-1 to TRBJ2-1, with TRBD1 as a possible D gene (6 bases). The DNA matches TRBJ2-7 better at its end, which makes the J call doubtful. Sequences were obtained from blood. DNA of the CDR3: TGTGCCAGCAACCAGCGACAGGAATACGAGCAGTACTTC. It codes for CASNQRQEYEQYF.